Each of the 22 T cell receptor beta chains below was sequenced from the same sample in a study of T cell responses to AZD1222 COVID-19 vaccine. TCRdb keeps only in-frame clones here, not all; method: immunoSEQ multiplex PCR. The repertoire holds 60,000 to 75,000 clones, with approximately 85% as singletons. This specimen consisted of peripheral blood, obtained on day 0 of AZD1222 vaccination. These receptors all stem from an adult in good health.

The DNA of the CDR3 is TGTGCCAGCAGTCGGCAGAATCAGCCCCAGCATTTT. Translation gives CASSRQNQPQHF. The rearrangement links TRBV28 to TRBJ1-5; D not certain. The CDR3 spans 12 residues. The V end lost 5 bases, the J end lost 4 bases, and 6 bases lay between the germline ends. CDR1 is MDHEN, CDR2 SYDVKM, per germline.

The chain uses TRBV19 and TRBJ1-5; the D is unclear. Germline V lookup: CDR1 LNHDA, CDR2 SQIVND (reference sequence). The V and J ends lost 5 bases and 0 bases respectively, with 8 bases between them. This CDR3 has 14 residues. CDR3 region: CASSYHYSNQPQHF. The CDR3 region has the DNA TGTGCCAGTAGTTACCATTATAGCAATCAGCCCCAGCATTTT. Complete variable domain (other parts from reference TRBV19 and TRBJ1-5): DGGITQSPKYLFRKEGQNVTLSCEQNLNHDAMYWYRQDPGQGLRLIYYSQIVNDFQKGDIAEGYSVSREKKESFPLTVTSAQKNPTAFYLCASSYHYSNQPQHFGDGTRLSIL.

This clone rates as medium-sized (0.01 to 0.1%). V usage is TRBV1 and J usage is TRBJ1-1. TRBV1 is flagged as a pseudogene. This CDR3 comprises 11 residues. This CDR3 reads CTSSQERLAFF. The CDR3 DNA reads as TGCACCAGCAGCCAAGAGAGGTTGGCTTTCTTT.

V gene TRBV2 combines with J gene TRBJ1-5, with D possibly being TRBD1 (5 bases). CDR3 length equals 16 residues. Looked up from germline, CDR1 is SNHLY and CDR2 is FYNNEI. V lost 6 bases and J lost 2, with 17 bases in between. This CDR3 is CASRPQAPRGNQPQHF. CDR3 bases: TGTGCCAGCAGACCACAGGCCCCGCGGGGCAATCAGCCCCAGCATTTT.

The chain links TRBV28 to TRBJ1-4; perhaps TRBD1 as D (5 bases). The V end lost 6 bases, the J end lost 7 bases, and 12 bases lay between the germline ends. CDR1 and CDR2 from the germline V gene are MDHEN and SYDVKM. This CDR3 has 13 residues. The CDR3 region is CASRRGVIEKLFF. CDR3 DNA sequence: TGTGCCAGCAGAAGGGGTGTCATTGAAAAACTGTTTTTT. Looking up the rest from reference TRBV28 and TRBJ1-4 gives the full variable domain: DVKVTQSSRYLVKRTGEKVFLECVQDMDHENMFWYRQDPGLGLRLIYFSYDVKMKEKGDIPEGYSVSREKKERFSLILESASTNQTSMYLCASRRGVIEKLFFGSGTQLSVL.

The chain has TRBV3-1 (or the pseudogene TRBV3-2) and TRBJ1-5; 7 bases match TRBD1. Trimming removed 4 bases from V and 10 bases from J; junction bases left unmatched: 10. The germline gives CDR1 LGHDT, CDR2 YNNKEL (reference sequence). The CDR3 loop spans 14 amino acids. CDR3 DNA: TGTGCCAGCAGCCTTAGACAGGGAATCACTCCCCAGCATTTT. This sequence encodes CASSLRQGITPQHF.

On this clone: One junction end disagrees with the germline gene, perhaps due to a read error. The chain combines TRBV12-3 or TRBV12-4 with TRBJ2-4; tentatively, D is TRBD2 (7 bases). The CDR3 consists of 12 residues. The CDR3: CASSLGGGAPHF. CDR3 DNA: TGTGCCAGCAGTTTAGGGGGGGGCGCCCCACACTTC.

V usage is TRBV5-4 and J usage is TRBJ1-4; TRBD1 aligns across 9 bases. This CDR3 comprises 15 residues. Germline-derived CDR1 and CDR2 are SGHNT and YYREEE (reference sequence). With V trimmed by 0 bases and J by 5 bases, 2 bases remained unmatched. The CDR3 DNA sequence: TGTGCCAGCAGCTTGGTGACAGGGGGAAATGAAAAACTGTTTTTT. It codes for CASSLVTGGNEKLFF.

The CDR3 loop is CASSLPTGIGNEKLFF. CDR3 in DNA: TGTGCCAGCAGCCTTCCAACAGGGATTGGTAATGAAAAACTGTTTTTT. The J gene is TRBJ1-4, the V gene TRBV3-1 (or the pseudogene TRBV3-2); D perhaps matches TRBD1 (6 bases). Looked up from germline, CDR1 is LGHDT and CDR2 is YNNKEL (reference sequence). This CDR3 is 16 amino acids long. V was clipped by 4 bases and J by 4 bases, with 16 bases between them.

This chain uses TRBV5-4 with TRBJ1-2; tentatively, D is TRBD1 (5 bases). This CDR3 is built from 14 residues. V was shortened by 5 bases and J by 4 bases, with 15 bases between the two germline ends. CDR1 is SGHNT and CDR2 is YYREEE in the germline V gene (reference sequence). In DNA form, the CDR3 reads TGTGCCAGCAGACCCGCAGGGATTGCCTATGGCTACACCTTC. Encoded protein: CASRPAGIAYGYTF.

The V and J genes are TRBV12-3 or TRBV12-4 and TRBJ1-4; the D is unclear. The V end lost 5 bases, the J end lost 0 bases, and 4 bases lay between the germline ends. The CDR3 extends over 13 amino acids. The chain's CDR3 is CASSPSTNEKLFF. CDR3 bases: TGTGCCAGCAGTCCCTCAACTAATGAAAAACTGTTTTTT.

The V gene is TRBV5-6, the J gene TRBJ1-5, with D perhaps TRBD1 (5 bases). V lost 4 bases and J 4 bases, leaving 18 bases between the germline ends. Per germline, CDR1 SGHDT and CDR2 YYEEEE. This CDR3 is built from 16 residues. CDR3 in DNA: TGTGCCAGCAGCGAAGTGGAAGGGACTGATAATCAGCCCCAGCATTTT. The encoded protein is CASSEVEGTDNQPQHF. Full variable domain (missing parts from reference TRBV5-6 and TRBJ1-5): DAGVTQSPTHLIKTRGQQVTLRCSPKSGHDTVSWYQQALGQGPQFIFQYYEEEERQRGNFPDRFSGHQFPNYSSELNVNALLLGDSALYLCASSEVEGTDNQPQHFGDGTRLSIL.

The chain has TRBV28 and TRBJ2-1; D perhaps matches TRBD2 (6 bases). CDR3 length: 16 residues. Germline V gene lookup returns CDR1 MDHEN and CDR2 SYDVKM. Trimming cost V 5 bases and J 0 bases, with 14 bases left between them. The CDR3 protein is CASSRGTSSSYNEQFF. CDR3 in DNA: TGTGCCAGCAGTCGGGGGACGTCGAGCTCCTACAATGAGCAGTTCTTC.

The rearrangement joins TRBV30 to TRBJ1-5; D is unresolved. Germline V lookup: CDR1 GTSNPN, CDR2 SVGIG (reference sequence). The CDR3 sequence is 13 residues long. Deletions cut 0 bases from V and 4 bases from J, with 7 bases between. The CDR3 nucleotides read TGTGCCTGGAGTGTACTTCCGAATCAGCCCCAGCATTTT. The encoded protein is CAWSVLPNQPQHF.

The genes are TRBV9 and TRBJ2-3; TRBD2 aligns across 7 bases. The CDR3 contains 19 residues. Germline CDR1 is SGDLS and CDR2 is YYNGEE. J was trimmed by 0 bases and V by 3 bases; bases with no gene match: 16. CDR3 protein: CASSAKTSRPDASTDTQYF. The CDR3, as DNA: TGTGCCAGCAGCGCCAAGACTAGCCGACCCGACGCTAGCACAGATACGCAGTATTTT.

This clone is a singleton in its sample. J is TRBJ1-5 and V is TRBV6-5, with D maybe TRBD1 (5 bases). Between the trimmed V and J ends, which lost 11 bases and 3 bases, there was a span of 8 bases. Germline CDR1 MNHEY, CDR2 SVGAGI. This CDR3 spans 11 amino acids. CDR3 sequence reads: CAGGVNQPQHF. For the CDR3, the DNA is TGTGCCGGGGGGGTCAATCAGCCCCAGCATTTT.

The chain joins TRBV5-1 to TRBJ1-1, with D possibly TRBD1 on 6 matching bases. Per germline, CDR1 SGHRS and CDR2 YFSETQ. The CDR3 is 13 amino acids. V shed 6 bases and J shed 0 bases, with 9 bases lying between them. The CDR3 here is CASTQGMNTEAFF. In DNA form, the CDR3 reads TGCGCCAGCACCCAGGGGATGAACACTGAAGCTTTCTTT.

The CDR3 is CASSQQQGWNTEAFF. The CDR3 coding sequence is TGTGCCAGCAGCCAACAACAGGGGTGGAACACTGAAGCTTTCTTT. The chain carries TRBV14 and TRBJ1-1; 7 bases fit TRBD1. Germline CDR1 and CDR2: SGHDN and FVKESK. The CDR3 covers 15 residues. J was trimmed by 1 base and V by 2 bases; bases with no gene match: 4.

The chain uses TRBV6-5 and TRBJ2-7; D is undetermined. Germline assignment: CDR1 MNHEY and CDR2 SVGAGI. V gave up 0 bases and J gave up 3 bases, with 12 bases separating them. The CDR3 totals 15 residues. CDR3 in DNA: TGTGCCAGCAGTTACTCAGGCACCTTAGACTACGAGCAGTACTTC. Its protein product is CASSYSGTLDYEQYF.

V usage is TRBV28 and J usage is TRBJ2-1, with D possibly being TRBD1 (6 bases). This CDR3 is 17 amino acids long. Germline loops: CDR1 MDHEN, CDR2 SYDVKM. V dropped 5 bases and J dropped 1 base, with 18 bases sitting between them. CDR3 residues: CASSPPDRLRSYNEQFF. In DNA, the CDR3 is TGTGCCAGCAGTCCCCCGGACAGACTCAGATCCTACAATGAGCAGTTCTTC. The whole variable domain, filled in from reference TRBV28 and TRBJ2-1, reads DVKVTQSSRYLVKRTGEKVFLECVQDMDHENMFWYRQDPGLGLRLIYFSYDVKMKEKGDIPEGYSVSREKKERFSLILESASTNQTSMYLCASSPPDRLRSYNEQFFGPGTRLTVL.

The chain carries TRBV10-3 and TRBJ2-7, with TRBD2 matching 14 bases. Germline CDR1 is ENHRY and CDR2 is SYGVKD. The V segment lost 6 bases and the J segment 7 bases; nucleotides outside the gene matches: 2. The CDR3 loop spans 13 amino acids. The CDR3 loop reads CAISGTSGGEQYF. The DNA of the CDR3 is TGTGCCATCAGCGGGACTAGCGGGGGAGAGCAGTACTTC.

The chain is built from TRBV2 and TRBJ2-2; possible D gene TRBD2, 6 bases. Per the germline V gene, CDR1 is SNHLY and CDR2 is FYNNEI. V was trimmed by 7 bases and J by 6 bases, leaving 24 bases between them. The CDR3 contains 17 residues. The CDR3 coding sequence is TGTGCCAGCACGGGGTTCCGGGTCCTATCTAGCGCCGGGGAGCTGTTTTTT. Translated: CASTGFRVLSSAGELFF.